Included here is one T cell receptor (beta chain) sequence, with context. Its matching antigen is unknown. The protocol was immunoSEQ multiplex PCR, while the TCRdb copy is restricted to in-frame clones and leaves out a portion. The sample holds about 91,000 clones, 87% seen once. These data come from a study of OX40 agonist ivuxolimab in advanced cancers. On the study more broadly: Hepatocellular carcinoma, melanoma, renal cell or head and neck cancer occurred in dose-escalation patients.

The germline V gene encodes CDR1 SGHRS and CDR2 YFSETQ. This CDR3 has 16 residues. With 0 bases removed from V and 6 bases from J, the gap between germline ends came to 19 bases. Findings and caveats of the study: Also showing low normalized T-cell clonal expansion were some of the nonresponders.

The sequences come from CD4+ or CD8+ T cells sorted from blood, collected in a trial of the OX40 agonist ivuxolimab. The receptor's source is an adult with an advanced solid tumor such as melanoma, head and neck, liver or kidney cancer. This chain joins TRBV5-1 and TRBJ2-7, with D perhaps matching TRBD2 (5 bases). CDR3 sequence reads: CASSLDFNFRAGEQYF. CDR3 DNA: TGCGCCAGCAGCTTGGACTTCAATTTTAGGGCGGGCGAGCAGTACTTC. Full variable domain (missing parts from reference TRBV5-1 and TRBJ2-7): KAGVTQTPRYLIKTRGQQVTLSCSPISGHRSVSWYQQTPGQGLQFLFEYFSETQRNKGNFPGRFSGRQFSNSRSEMNVSTLELGDSALYLCASSLDFNFRAGEQYFGPGTRLTVT.